Shown below are 32 T cell receptor beta chains from a single sample sequenced in a study of T cell repertoires in cytomegalovirus infection. TCRdb fed the reads into MiXCR, producing one record per CDR3 protein. The table includes more than 150,000 distinct CDR3 sequences, roughly a fifth detected once. The specimen was PBMCs. Receptors were obtained from a human donor in good health (CMV status not recorded). Some clones in this sample may be carry-over from other donors' samples.

This clonotype was observed at least ten times. The V gene is TRBV28, the J gene TRBJ2-1, with a possible D match to TRBD1 (5 bases). The V end lost 5 bases, the J end lost 4 bases, and 15 bases lay between the germline ends. The V gene's germline CDR1 is MDHEN and CDR2 SYDVKM. There are 15 residues in the CDR3. DNA of the CDR3: TGTGCCAGCAGTCCCCCACAGCAGGGTTACAATGAGCAGTTCTTC. Translated, it gives CASSPPQQGYNEQFF.

This clonotype occurred a few times. The rearrangement links TRBV15 to TRBJ2-6; the match to TRBD1 covers 8 bases. Per germline, CDR1 LNHNV and CDR2 YYDKDF (reference sequence). The CDR3 consists of 15 residues. Unmatched junction bases numbered 0, after V lost 1 base and J lost 4 bases. The CDR3 DNA is TGTGCCACCAGCAGAGGGACAGGGGGGGCCAACGTCCTGACTTTC. This translates into CATSRGTGGANVLTF.

There are a few counts of this clonotype. The chain employs TRBV7-6 and TRBJ2-7, with D unresolved. The germline V gene has CDR1 SGHVS and CDR2 FNYEAQ. The CDR3 is 11 amino acids. V was pared by 3 bases and J by 7 bases, with 7 bases between. This CDR3 is CASSLKGEQYF. The CDR3 bases are TGTGCCAGCAGCTTGAAAGGGGAGCAGTACTTC. The variable domain in full, completed from reference TRBV7-6 and TRBJ2-7, reads GAGVSQSPRYKVTKRGQDVALRCDPISGHVSLYWYRQALGQGPEFLTYFNYEAQQDKSGLPNDRFSAERPEGSISTLTIQRTEQRDSAMYRCASSLKGEQYFGPGTRLTVT.

In this sample, this clonotype turned up a few times. This chain connects TRBV6-2 or TRBV6-3 to TRBJ2-3, with a tentative D call TRBD1 (6 bases). Per the germline V gene, CDR1 is MNHEY and CDR2 is SVGEGT. The germline V and J ends were trimmed by 6 bases and 6 bases, with 16 bases remaining between them. CDR3 length: 14 residues. The CDR3 bases are TGTGCCAGCAGACGCAGGGGCTCGGCGGATACGCAGTATTTT. Its protein is CASRRRGSADTQYF.

This clonotype has a handful of counts. The CDR3 loop is CASSLAGRPYEQYF. The CDR3 nucleotides read TGTGCCAGCAGCTTAGCGGGCCGTCCCTACGAGCAGTACTTC. The V gene is TRBV7-6, the J gene TRBJ2-7; D ambiguous. The V end was cut by 0 bases, the J end by 2 bases, with 8 bases between. The length of the CDR3 is 14 residues. Germline CDR1 SGHVS, CDR2 FNYEAQ. The variable domain in full, completed from reference TRBV7-6 and TRBJ2-7, reads GAGVSQSPRYKVTKRGQDVALRCDPISGHVSLYWYRQALGQGPEFLTYFNYEAQQDKSGLPNDRFSAERPEGSISTLTIQRTEQRDSAMYRCASSLAGRPYEQYFGPGTRLTVT.

V usage is TRBV7-2 and J usage is TRBJ2-3; 8 nucleotides match TRBD2. Germline V gives CDR1 SGHTA, CDR2 FQGNSA. CDR3 length: 16 amino acids. J lost 4 bases, V lost 2 bases, and 8 bases had no gene match. DNA for the CDR3: TGTGCCAGCAGCTTATTAGCAGCGGGAGCACCAGATACGCAGTATTTT. Protein: CASSLLAAGAPDTQYF.

On this clonotype: A much larger clone lies one base from this, so it may be a read error. The chain uses TRBV19 and TRBJ2-7, with TRBD1 as a possible D gene (6 bases). CDR3 length: 13 residues. Germline V lookup: CDR1 LNHDA, CDR2 SQIVND (reference sequence). CDR3 region: CTSSITGLSEQYF. The CDR3, as DNA: TGTACCAGTAGTATAACAGGGCTCAGCGAGCAGTACTTC. The whole variable domain, remainder taken from reference TRBV19 and TRBJ2-7, is DGGITQSPKYLFRKEGQNVTLSCEQNLNHDAMYWYRQDPGQGLRLIYYSQIVNDFQKGDIAEGYSVSREKKESFPLTVTSAQKNPTAFYLCTSSITGLSEQYFGPGTRLTVT.

The chain joins TRBV23-1 to TRBJ1-5, with 8 bases aligning to TRBD1. TRBV23-1 is an ORF; its function is uncertain. With 1 base clipped from V and 4 bases from J, the junction kept 6 bases outside the gene matches. The CDR3 contains 16 residues. CDR3 sequence (DNA): TGCGCCAGCAGTCAATTAACCCGACAGGGGAATCAGCCCCAGCATTTT. Translating gives CASSQLTRQGNQPQHF.

This clonotype was picked up many times. The chain carries TRBV5-1 and TRBJ2-2; D assignment may be TRBD1 or TRBD2 (5 bases each). There are 16 residues in the CDR3. Trimming took 4 bases from V and 2 from J, leaving 15 bases between them. Germline V gene data show CDR1 as SGHRS and CDR2 as YFSETQ. CDR3 residues: CASSETGTVNTGELFF. As DNA, the CDR3 is TGCGCCAGCAGCGAAACCGGGACGGTCAACACCGGGGAGCTGTTTTTT.

This rearrangement joins TRBV11-2 to TRBJ2-7; 8 bases match TRBD2. This CDR3 comprises 15 residues. Germline-derived CDR1 and CDR2 are SGHAT and FQNNGV. J lost 6 bases, V lost 0 bases, and 7 bases had no gene match. CDR3 amino acids: CASSLEAGGLAEQYF. The DNA for the CDR3 is TGTGCCAGCAGCTTAGAGGCGGGGGGTCTTGCCGAGCAGTACTTC.

This clonotype was seen a few times. This chain joins TRBV19 and TRBJ1-3; D not resolved. This CDR3 is 15 amino acids long. The V gene's germline CDR1 is LNHDA and CDR2 SQIVND (reference sequence). With 6 bases removed from V and 0 bases from J, the gap between germline ends came to 12 bases. The CDR3 DNA sequence: TGTGCCAGTAGCAAGGACGGGCTCTCTGGAAACACCATATATTTT. This translates into CASSKDGLSGNTIYF.

This clonotype has more than one count but fewer than ten. The chain is built from TRBV19 and TRBJ2-3, with 12 bases matching TRBD2. Germline lookup yields CDR1 LNHDA and CDR2 SQIVND (reference sequence). The CDR3 spans 17 residues. Trimming took 7 bases from V and 0 from J; bases not matched to a gene: 8. CDR3 coding DNA: TGTGCCAGTACGGTACTAGCGGGAGGTCGCAGCACAGATACGCAGTATTTT. Translation: CASTVLAGGRSTDTQYF. The complete variable domain, with remaining parts taken from reference TRBV19 and TRBJ2-3, reads DGGITQSPKYLFRKEGQNVTLSCEQNLNHDAMYWYRQDPGQGLRLIYYSQIVNDFQKGDIAEGYSVSREKKESFPLTVTSAQKNPTAFYLCASTVLAGGRSTDTQYFGPGTRLTVL.

There are a few counts of this clonotype. CDR3 nucleotide sequence: TGTGCCAGCACCCAAACTCGGACAGGGGGAAAGACTGAAGCTTTCTTT. Translation gives CASTQTRTGGKTEAFF. The chain links TRBV7-2 to TRBJ1-1; 10 nucleotides align to TRBD1. After removal of 7 bases from V and 5 bases from J, the junction contained 13 bases not matched to a gene. This CDR3 is 16 amino acids long. CDR1 and CDR2 (germline): SGHTA, FQGNSA.

This chain uses TRBV12-3 or TRBV12-4 with TRBJ1-1; no definite D call. There are 12 residues in the CDR3. The V gene lost 8 bases and the J gene lost 1 base, with 8 bases spanning the gap. The CDR3 bases are TGTGCCAGCCTCCGGGGGAACACTGAAGCTTTCTTT. It translates to CASLRGNTEAFF.

This clonotype was seen only a few times. The chain uses TRBV28 and TRBJ2-7, with D possibly matching TRBD2 (5 bases). CDR1 and CDR2 (germline): MDHEN, SYDVKM. Trimming pared 3 bases from V and 0 bases from J, leaving 9 bases between. There are 14 residues in the CDR3. CDR3 region: CASSFGLNSYEQYF. The CDR3 region has the DNA TGTGCCAGCAGTTTCGGACTGAACTCCTACGAGCAGTACTTC.

The sample holds many counts of this clonotype. The V and J genes are TRBV5-5 and TRBJ2-4, with 14 nucleotides matching TRBD2. CDR1 and CDR2 from the germline V gene are SGHKS and YYEKEE (reference sequence). J was trimmed by 0 bases and V by 4 bases; bases with no gene match: 9. This CDR3 region has 19 residues. As DNA, the CDR3 is TGTGCCAGCAGCCCCGCCGGGACTAGCGGGAGAGTAGCCAAAAACATTCAGTACTTC. As protein: CASSPAGTSGRVAKNIQYF.

V usage is TRBV27 and J usage is TRBJ1-6; a possible D gene is TRBD1 (5 bases). The CDR3 loop spans 15 amino acids. The V end lost 5 bases, the J end lost 4 bases, and 12 bases lay between the germline ends. The germline V gene encodes CDR1 MNHEY and CDR2 SMNVEV (reference sequence). CDR3 coding DNA: TGTGCCAGCAGTACTCCCGGGGGTTATAATTCACCCCTCCACTTT. Its protein is CASSTPGGYNSPLHF.

This clonotype was seen ten or more times. This sequence joins TRBV7-8 and TRBJ2-1; D possibly corresponds to TRBD2 (6 bases). V was clipped by 3 bases and J by 7 bases, with 16 bases between them. There are 15 residues in the CDR3. Germline V gene lookup returns CDR1 SGHVS and CDR2 FQNEAQ. The CDR3 sequence: CASSFPFSGTNEQFF. CDR3 in DNA: TGTGCCAGCAGCTTCCCCTTCTCGGGGACTAATGAGCAGTTCTTC. The whole variable domain, remainder taken from reference TRBV7-8 and TRBJ2-1, is GAGVSQSPRYKVAKRGQDVALRCDPISGHVSLFWYQQALGQGPEFLTYFQNEAQLDKSGLPSDRFFAERPEGSVSTLKIQRTQQEDSAVYLCASSFPFSGTNEQFFGPGTRLTVL.

In this sample, this clonotype turned up a few times. This chain links TRBV12-3 or TRBV12-4 with TRBJ1-2, with a possible D match to TRBD1 (5 bases). Trimming removed 1 base from V and 8 bases from J, with 23 bases in between. This CDR3 is 17 amino acids long. As DNA, the CDR3 is TGTGCCAGCAGTTTAGAGGGTTGGGGGGTGCTAGTGATGGGCTACACCTTC. It specifies CASSLEGWGVLVMGYTF.

This clonotype has more than one count but fewer than ten. This rearrangement joins TRBV28 to TRBJ2-3; TRBD2 matches at 7 bases. The germline CDR1 and CDR2 sequences are MDHEN and SYDVKM. This CDR3 has 17 residues. V lost 3 bases to trimming and J lost 3 bases; unmatched junction nucleotides: 12. CDR3 coding DNA: TGTGCCAGCAGTTTTTTAACGTCGGCGGGAGCGACAGATACGCAGTATTTT. Its protein is CASSFLTSAGATDTQYF.

In its sample, this clonotype was seen a few times. The chain uses TRBV6-2 or TRBV6-3 and TRBJ1-2; D gene ambiguous. V gave up 4 bases and J gave up 8 bases, with 11 bases separating them. Per germline, CDR1 MNHEY and CDR2 SVGEGT. The CDR3 is 12 residues long. CDR3 DNA sequence: TGTGCCAGCAGTTCCTGGGGAGGAGGCTACACCTTC. Its translation: CASSSWGGGYTF.

This clonotype was seen only a few times. The V gene is TRBV4-2, the J gene TRBJ2-3; 10 bases align to TRBD2. Germline values: CDR1 LGHNA, CDR2 YNFKEQ. The CDR3 covers 18 residues. V lost 5 bases and J lost 5; bases outside the gene matches: 16. The CDR3 reads CASSALGGSGGAVDTQYF. Here the CDR3 DNA reads TGTGCCAGCAGCGCTCTAGGGGGCAGCGGGGGGGCCGTAGATACGCAGTATTTT.

V usage is TRBV28 and J usage is TRBJ2-3; D may be TRBD1 or TRBD2 (5 bases each). The V and J ends lost 3 bases and 2 bases respectively, with 9 bases between them. CDR3 length: 14 residues. Germline V CDR1 and CDR2: MDHEN, SYDVKM. CDR3 coding DNA: TGTGCCAGCAGTTTTCAGGGAGCCACAGATACGCAGTATTTT. This codes for CASSFQGATDTQYF.

This clonotype was seen repeatedly, ten times or more. The chain recombines TRBV25-1 with TRBJ1-1; the D gene is possibly TRBD1 (5 bases). This CDR3 comprises 12 residues. V was shortened by 3 bases and J by 5 bases, with 7 bases between the two germline ends. Looked up from germline, CDR1 is MGHDK and CDR2 is SYGVNS. CDR3 amino acids: CASSDWGTEAFF. CDR3 DNA sequence: TGTGCCAGCAGTGATTGGGGGACTGAAGCTTTCTTT.

CDR3 sequence (DNA): TGTGCGTCCGTGCGTGTTGGCGGGGGACTTATAAACGACAATGAGCAGTTCTTC. Translation: CASVRVGGGLINDNEQFF. The chain combines TRBV7-9 with TRBJ2-1; 7 bases are a match to TRBD2. The CDR3 is 18 residues long. CDR1 and CDR2 (germline): SEHNR, FQNEAQ (reference sequence).

Worth noting for this clonotype: At one boundary the junction diverges from the germline segment, which might be a read error. J is TRBJ2-5 and V is TRBV28, with D uncertain. Germline lookup yields CDR1 MDHEN and CDR2 SYDVKM. The CDR3 contains 13 residues. The CDR3 is CASSLSRQETLYF. For the CDR3, the DNA is TGTGCCAGCAGTTTATCCCGGCAAGAGACCCTGTACTTC.

The chain uses TRBV5-1 and TRBJ2-1, with 10 bases identical to TRBD1. CDR3 length: 16 residues. V dropped 2 bases and J dropped 6; count of bases not matched to a gene: 8. CDR1 SGHRS and CDR2 YFSETQ come from the germline V gene. The chain's CDR3 is CASSFLGDRGVNEQFF. The CDR3 region has the DNA TGCGCCAGCAGCTTTTTGGGGGACAGGGGTGTCAATGAGCAGTTCTTC.

In its sample, this clonotype was seen many times. This chain links TRBV12-3 or TRBV12-4 with TRBJ2-3, with 10 nucleotides matching TRBD1. There are 15 residues in the CDR3. V shed 7 bases and J 3 bases; nucleotides not matched to a gene: 7. CDR3 coding DNA: TGTGCCAGCACCAGACGGGGACAGGGGACAGATACGCAGTATTTT. Translation gives CASTRRGQGTDTQYF.

This clonotype has a handful of counts. V and J are TRBV12-3 or TRBV12-4 and TRBJ2-7, with 9 bases identical to TRBD1. V lost 4 bases and J lost 2; bases outside the gene matches: 3. This CDR3 has 14 residues. CDR3 nucleotide sequence: TGTGCCAGCAGTTACAGGGGGCGTCCCTACGAGCAGTACTTC. Residues: CASSYRGRPYEQYF.

CDR3 sequence reads: CASTLQERSGYTF. DNA of the CDR3: TGTGCCAGCACCCTGCAGGAGCGGAGTGGCTACACCTTC. V gene TRBV5-6 combines with J gene TRBJ1-2; no definite D call. The V end lost 6 bases, the J end lost 7 bases, and 16 bases lay between the germline ends. The CDR3 totals 13 residues. CDR1 SGHDT and CDR2 YYEEEE come from the germline V gene.

This clonotype was seen many times. V gene TRBV7-2 combines with J gene TRBJ2-7, with TRBD2 matching 8 bases. Germline lookup yields CDR1 SGHTA and CDR2 FQGNSA. The CDR3 loop spans 15 amino acids. Unmatched junction bases numbered 9, after V lost 5 bases and J lost 3 bases. The CDR3: CASSRGGAGDYEQYF. For the CDR3, the DNA is TGTGCCAGCAGCCGGGGGGGGGCGGGAGACTACGAGCAGTACTTC.

This clonotype occurred a few times. CDR3 nucleotides: TGTGCCAGCAACTCGGGGGCGTCCTACGAGCAGTACTTC. Amino acids: CASNSGASYEQYF. The chain uses TRBV28 and TRBJ2-7; D may be TRBD1 or TRBD2 (6 bases each). The CDR3 consists of 13 residues. With 7 bases removed from V and 1 base from J, the gap between germline ends came to 11 bases. Germline CDR1 MDHEN, CDR2 SYDVKM.